The rows below give T cell receptor beta chains drawn from one sample of a study of T cell responses to AZD1222 COVID-19 vaccine. Profiled with immunoSEQ multiplex PCR; TCRdb holds only in-frame clones, not every one. The data contain 150,000 to 200,000 clones, 92% of them seen just once; the ten biggest clones take up around 2.5%. Material: peripheral blood, obtained on day 0 of AZD1222 vaccination. The receptor source for this set is an adult in good health. The CDR3 runs from the conserved cysteine through the conserved F or W. The D gene is left open where the match is weak. Expanded clones get a size class; other rows say once, few or many, or leave the size out.

clone size	CDR3 length	J gene	D gene	V gene	CDR3 protein	CDR3 DNA
.	13	TRBJ2-3	.	TRBV27	CASSPRWVDTQYF	TGTGCCAGCAGTCCGAGGTGGGTGGATACGCAGTATTTT
.	15	TRBJ1-1	TRBD1	TRBV30	CAWSGQGPSNTEAFF	TGTGCCTGGAGCGGACAGGGGCCCTCGAACACTGAAGCTTTCTTT
.	11	TRBJ2-5	.	TRBV2	CASRLQETQYF	TGTGCCAGCAGACTCCAAGAGACCCAGTACTTC
.	17	TRBJ2-3	.	TRBV5-6	CASSLGTTPISTDTQYF	TGTGCCAGCAGCTTAGGGACGACACCAATTTCCACAGATACGCAGTATTTT
.	15	TRBJ1-2	.	TRBV9	CASSPTTHTNYGYTF	TGTGCCAGCAGCCCTACGACCCACACTAACTATGGCTACACCTTC
.	15	TRBJ1-1	.	TRBV18	CASSPSPPVNTEAFF	TGTGCCAGCTCACCATCACCTCCGGTTAACACTGAAGCTTTCTTT
.	16	TRBJ2-5	TRBD1	TRBV18	CASSPTAGGSQETQYF	TGTGCCAGCTCACCCACGGCAGGGGGTAGCCAAGAGACCCAGTACTTC
.	15	TRBJ2-7	TRBD1	TRBV6-2/TRBV6-3	CASSIPGQGPYEQYF	TGTGCCAGCAGCATTCCGGGACAGGGGCCCTACGAGCAGTACTTC
.	16	TRBJ1-2	TRBD1	TRBV7-9	CASSLSYQGANYGYTF	TGTGCCAGCAGCTTATCTTACCAGGGGGCTAACTATGGCTACACCTTC
.	15	TRBJ1-5	TRBD1	TRBV5-1	CASSSMTGSNQPQHF	TGCGCCAGCAGCTCGATGACAGGGAGCAATCAGCCCCAGCATTTT
.	15	TRBJ2-2	.	TRBV5-4	CASSLTGAHPGELFF	TGTGCCAGCAGCTTAACGGGGGCGCATCCCGGGGAGCTGTTTTTT
.	16	TRBJ2-7	TRBD1	TRBV10-3	CAISERAGDSSYEQYF	TGTGCCATCAGTGAACGAGCCGGGGACAGCTCCTACGAGCAGTACTTC
.	15	TRBJ1-5	.	TRBV28	CASSPSTRGVQPQHF	TGTGCCAGCAGTCCCTCGACCAGGGGAGTACAGCCCCAGCATTTT
.	15	TRBJ1-4	.	TRBV9	CASSDPRGAGEKLFF	TGTGCCAGCAGCGACCCAAGGGGGGCTGGGGAAAAACTGTTTTTT
.	14	TRBJ2-2	.	TRBV19	CASSRQLYTGELFF	TGTGCCAGTTCCCGCCAGCTATACACCGGGGAGCTGTTTTTT
.	15	TRBJ1-1	.	TRBV10-3	CAIRGSALLNTEAFF	TGTGCCATCAGAGGGTCAGCCCTTCTCAACACTGAAGCTTTCTTT
.	15	TRBJ2-1	TRBD2	TRBV11-3	CASSFSGGAYNEQFF	TGTGCCAGCAGCTTTAGCGGGGGGGCTTACAATGAGCAGTTCTTC
.	13	TRBJ1-2	.	TRBV3-1/TRBV3-2	CASSQRTAYGYTF	TGTGCCAGCAGCCAGCGGACAGCGTATGGCTACACCTTC
.	12	TRBJ1-3	.	TRBV2	CASSDGGNTIYF	TGTGCCAGCAGTGACGGAGGAAACACCATATATTTT
once	15	TRBJ1-1	.	TRBV5-8	CASSPDSPEATEAFF	TGTGCCAGCAGCCCTGACAGCCCAGAAGCCACTGAAGCTTTCTTT
.	14	TRBJ2-3	.	TRBV30	CAWSRRGSTDTQYF	TGTGCCTGGAGTAGGAGGGGGAGCACAGATACGCAGTATTTT
.	15	TRBJ1-1	.	TRBV18	CASSPGQHENTEAFF	TGTGCCAGCTCACCAGGTCAGCATGAGAACACTGAAGCTTTCTTT
.	13	TRBJ2-7	TRBD1	TRBV4-3	CASGIGQGGEQYF	TGCGCCAGCGGGATCGGACAGGGAGGCGAGCAGTACTTC
.	15	TRBJ2-7	.	TRBV5-3	CARSSVDSYSYEQYF	TGTGCCAGAAGCTCCGTTGACAGTTACTCCTACGAGCAGTACTTC
.	15	TRBJ2-5	.	TRBV28	CASVTGFDGLETQYF	TGTGCCAGCGTCACAGGGTTCGATGGGTTGGAGACCCAGTACTTC
.	14	TRBJ2-7	TRBD1	TRBV7-9	CASSLGQSPYEQYF	TGTGCCAGCAGCCTGGGACAGTCTCCCTACGAGCAGTACTTC
.	14	TRBJ2-7	.	TRBV2	CASSEGVKGTPRYF	TGTGCCAGCAGTGAAGGCGTGAAGGGCACTCCGCGGTACTTC
.	11	TRBJ2-3	.	TRBV10-2	CASSDYNTQYF	TGCGCCAGCAGTGACTACAATACGCAGTATTTT
.	10	TRBJ2-1	.	TRBV20-1	CSVRANEQFF	TGCAGTGTCCGTGCTAATGAGCAGTTCTTC
.	13	TRBJ2-1	.	TRBV6-2/TRBV6-3	CASSYRASGEQFF	TGTGCCAGCAGTTACCGGGCTAGTGGTGAGCAGTTCTTC
.	14	TRBJ2-1	.	TRBV7-9	CASSLGTRDDEQFF	TGTGCCAGCAGCTTAGGCACCAGGGACGATGAGCAGTTCTTC
.	16	TRBJ2-1	.	TRBV11-2	CASSLDSWQGYNEQFF	TGTGCCAGCAGCTTAGATTCTTGGCAGGGTTACAATGAGCAGTTCTTC
.	13	TRBJ2-2	.	TRBV5-1	CASSLEMAGELFF	TGCGCCAGCAGCTTGGAAATGGCCGGGGAGCTGTTTTTT
.	12	TRBJ2-7	.	TRBV12-3/TRBV12-4	CASKGQDYEQYF	TGTGCCAGCAAAGGTCAGGACTACGAGCAGTACTTC
.	14	TRBJ1-4	.	TRBV19	CASSIAGVNEKLFF	TGTGCCAGTAGTATTGCGGGAGTTAATGAAAAACTGTTTTTT
.	12	TRBJ1-5	.	TRBV5-6	CASSATGGPQHF	TGTGCCAGCAGCGCGACGGGAGGGCCCCAGCATTTT
few	12	TRBJ1-6	.	TRBV19	CASSRVKSPLHF	TGTGCCAGTAGTAGGGTGAAATCACCCCTCCACTTT
.	14	TRBJ1-6	TRBD1	TRBV2	CASSPGQGASPLHF	TGTGCCAGCAGCCCGGGACAGGGGGCTTCACCCCTCCACTTT
.	15	TRBJ2-1	TRBD1	TRBV6-5	CASKRQGGSYNEQFF	TGTGCCAGCAAAAGACAGGGCGGGTCCTACAATGAGCAGTTCTTC
once	13	TRBJ1-2	.	TRBV6-5	CASRALGAGGYTF	TGTGCCAGCAGGGCACTGGGGGCTGGAGGCTACACCTTC
.	14	TRBJ2-7	.	TRBV4-3	CASSQDRGYSEQYF	TGCGCCAGCAGCCAAGATCGGGGATATTCCGAGCAGTACTTC
.	16	TRBJ2-2	TRBD2	TRBV3-1/TRBV3-2	CASSRTSGRGTGELFF	TGTGCCAGCAGCCGGACTAGCGGGAGAGGTACCGGGGAGCTGTTTTTT
.	14	TRBJ2-5	TRBD1	TRBV5-4	CASSTGTGVETQYF	TGTGCCAGCAGTACCGGGACAGGGGTAGAGACCCAGTACTTC
few	15	TRBJ2-5	.	TRBV23-1	CASSYANRYQETQYF	TGCGCCAGCAGTTACGCCAATAGGTACCAAGAGACCCAGTACTTC
.	14	TRBJ1-4	.	TRBV7-7	CASSRGQGNEKLFF	TGTGCCAGCAGCCGGGGACAAGGGAATGAAAAACTGTTTTTT